The 24 T cell receptor beta chains in this list originate from one sample, sequenced in a study of vaccination and CD4 T cells after COVID-19. No cognate antigen is known for these TCRs. Researchers used the Oncomine TCR Beta short-read assay to sequence DNA from cultured CD4+ T cells. MiXCR, run by TCRdb on the PCR reads, gives a single entry per CDR3 protein. The profile shows around 21,000 distinct CDR3 sequences, around 50% of them singletons. Treatment specified: roughly 10-day PBMC culture with coronavirus spike peptide pools or control peptides (ViraFEST assay). Material: CD4+ T cells from blood, cultured in vitro. These TCRs come from a human donor who had recovered from COVID-19.

This sequence joins TRBV7-2 and TRBJ1-1; D remains ambiguous. This CDR3 has 14 residues. The V end was cut by 7 bases, the J end by 1 base, with 13 bases between. CDR1 is SGHTA and CDR2 is FQGNSA in the germline V gene. The CDR3 bases are TGTGCCAGCACCCCCGATTGGGAGAACACTGAAGCTTTCTTT. Encoded protein: CASTPDWENTEAFF.

The chain couples TRBV6-5 to TRBJ1-2, with TRBD1 matching 7 bases. The CDR3 loop spans 16 amino acids. Per the germline V gene, CDR1 is MNHEY and CDR2 is SVGAGI. Trimming removed 1 base from V and 4 bases from J; junction bases left unmatched: 9. This CDR3 is CASSYLPGQGGYGYTF. Here the CDR3 DNA reads TGTGCCAGCAGTTACTTACCGGGGCAGGGGGGCTATGGCTACACCTTC.

The chain employs TRBV19 and TRBJ2-5; 7 positions match TRBD2. This CDR3 contains 15 residues. Germline trimming cut 6 bases from V and 5 bases from J; bases unmatched to any gene: 12. Germline-derived CDR1 and CDR2 are LNHDA and SQIVND (reference sequence). CDR3 nucleotides: TGTGCCAGTAGAGAGGGAGGGGCTAACCGGGAGACCCAGTACTTC. Protein sequence: CASREGGANRETQYF.

The chain joins TRBV6-2 or TRBV6-3 to TRBJ1-2; D might be TRBD1 (6 bases). The CDR3 extends over 15 amino acids. The germline CDR1 and CDR2 sequences are MNHEY and SVGEGT. Trimming stripped 8 bases from V and 0 bases from J, with 16 bases between. CDR3 residues: CASWEWTATNYGYTF. The CDR3 DNA follows: TGTGCCAGCTGGGAGTGGACAGCTACTAACTATGGCTACACCTTC.

This clonotype has only one observation. V gene TRBV20-1 combines with J gene TRBJ2-7, with a weak D call TRBD2 (5 bases). This CDR3 region has 14 residues. V was cut by 0 bases and J by 6 bases, with 15 bases left in between. Looked up from germline, CDR1 is DFQATT and CDR2 is SNEGSKA (reference sequence). The DNA for the CDR3 is TGCAGTGCTAGAGAAAAGGACTGGAGCCTCGAGCAGTACTTC. Its protein is CSAREKDWSLEQYF.

This chain joins TRBV12-3 or TRBV12-4 and TRBJ1-6, with 8 positions matching TRBD1. CDR3 length: 14 residues. V was pared by 5 bases and J by 6 bases, with 3 bases of the junction left unmatched. The CDR3 DNA reads TGTGCCAGCAGTACCACAGGGGGTAATTCACCCCTCCACTTT. It encodes CASSTTGGNSPLHF.

The chain carries TRBV19 and TRBJ1-3; 8 bases agree with TRBD1. The CDR3 totals 16 residues. CDR1 and CDR2 from the germline V gene are LNHDA and SQIVND (reference sequence). Losses at the gene ends were 1 base for V and 0 bases for J; bases not matched to a gene: 2. Written as DNA, the CDR3 is TGTGCCAGTAGTATAGGACAGGGGTTCTCTGGAAACACCATATATTTT. This codes for CASSIGQGFSGNTIYF.

This chain connects TRBV6-5 to TRBJ2-1; D is possibly TRBD2 (5 bases). The length of the CDR3 is 13 residues. The V end was cut by 0 bases, the J end by 10 bases, with 10 bases between. Germline CDR1 MNHEY, CDR2 SVGAGI. CDR3: CASSYSRAGEQFF. CDR3 bases: TGTGCCAGCAGTTACTCGAGGGCAGGCGAGCAGTTCTTC.

This clonotype was recorded a few times. The genes are TRBV2 and TRBJ1-2; the D gene is possibly TRBD1 (6 bases). Germline loops: CDR1 SNHLY, CDR2 FYNNEI. The CDR3 has 13 residues. V lost 4 bases, J lost 4 bases, and 10 bases lay in between. The CDR3 DNA follows: TGTGCCAGCAGTGGGACAGCATCCTATGGCTACACCTTC. Translating gives CASSGTASYGYTF.

The J gene is TRBJ1-5, the V gene TRBV2, with TRBD1 matching 7 bases. V shed 5 bases, J shed 7 bases, and the junction held 8 bases outside the gene matches. Germline values: CDR1 SNHLY, CDR2 FYNNEI. The CDR3 spans 14 residues. The CDR3 here is CASSNLGQDQPQHF. The CDR3 nucleotides read TGTGCCAGCAGTAACTTAGGACAGGACCAGCCCCAGCATTTT. Combining the CDR3 with reference TRBV2 and TRBJ1-5 gives the whole variable domain EPEVTQTPSHQVTQMGQEVILRCVPISNHLYFYWYRQILGQKVEFLVSFYNNEISEKSEIFDDQFSVERPDGSNFTLKIRSTKLEDSAMYFCASSNLGQDQPQHFGDGTRLSIL.

The chain joins TRBV11-1 to TRBJ2-3; no clear D gene. Trimming took off 4 bases at V and 3 bases at J, with 14 bases between the two ends. The CDR3 length is 15 residues. Germline CDR1 SGHAT, CDR2 FQDESV (reference sequence). CDR3 amino acids: CASSWYAEGTDTQYF. The CDR3, as DNA: TGTGCCAGCAGCTGGTACGCGGAAGGAACAGATACGCAGTATTTT.

Details on this clonotype: The limits of the CDR3 on the DNA are not certain, so only TCRdb's listed CDR3 is given. V usage is TRBV7-5 and J usage is TRBJ2-7; the DNA was not used to check the table's D call, TRBD2. TRBV7-5 is a known pseudogene. The CDR3 contains 15 residues when both ends are counted. The CDR3 spells CISVPTESGSYEQYF.

The genes are TRBV4-3 and TRBJ1-1; perhaps TRBD1 as D (5 bases). The CDR3 is 15 amino acids. Germline values: CDR1 LGHNA, CDR2 YSLEER. V was clipped by 4 bases and J by 4 bases, with 16 bases between them. This CDR3 is CASSRGRGESTEAFF. CDR3 nucleotide sequence: TGCGCCAGCAGCCGAGGCCGGGGGGAATCCACTGAAGCTTTCTTT.

In its sample, this clonotype was seen a few times. The V gene is TRBV5-4, the J gene TRBJ2-5, with no clear D. The V end lost 0 bases, the J end lost 2 bases, and 5 bases lay between the germline ends. The CDR3 has 13 residues. In germline, CDR1 is SGHNT, CDR2 YYREEE (reference sequence). CDR3 sequence (DNA): TGTGCCAGCAGCTTGGCTATACAAGAGACCCAGTACTTC. It codes for CASSLAIQETQYF.

This chain connects TRBV7-9 to TRBJ2-5; 7 positions match TRBD1. Trimming took 5 bases from V and 5 from J; bases not matched to a gene: 11. CDR1 SEHNR and CDR2 FQNEAQ come from the germline V gene (reference sequence). The CDR3 contains 15 residues. CDR3 in amino acids: CASSPNSGGGETQYF. CDR3 sequence (DNA): TGTGCCAGCAGCCCTAACTCAGGGGGTGGGGAGACCCAGTACTTC.

The chain employs TRBV7-2 and TRBJ2-3; D may correspond to TRBD1 or TRBD2 (5 bases each). CDR3 length: 13 residues. Germline V gene data show CDR1 as SGHTA and CDR2 as FQGNSA. V was cut by 6 bases and J by 3 bases, with 10 bases left in between. Here the CDR3 DNA reads TGTGCCAGCAGATCGGGACGGACAGATACGCAGTATTTT. This encodes CASRSGRTDTQYF.

V and J are TRBV27 and TRBJ1-2; D call uncertain. Germline V CDR1 and CDR2: MNHEY, SMNVEV (reference sequence). The CDR3 is 15 amino acids. V gave up 4 bases and J gave up 5 bases, with 17 bases separating them. The CDR3 protein is CASSSPLAGVYGYTF. The CDR3 DNA sequence: TGTGCCAGCAGTTCACCCCTTGCGGGTGTTTATGGCTACACCTTC.

This chain uses TRBV6-1 with TRBJ2-7; 7 bases line up with TRBD1. This CDR3 comprises 13 residues. J gave up 6 bases and V 8 bases, and 10 bases lay outside the gene matches. Germline V gives CDR1 MNHNS, CDR2 SASEGT. The CDR3 DNA is TGTGCCAGCGGGAGAAGAGGGGGCTCCGAGCAGTACTTC. Protein product: CASGRRGGSEQYF.

This chain uses TRBV2 with TRBJ2-3; 8 bases fit TRBD1. There are 15 residues in the CDR3. V lost 6 bases, J lost 0 bases, and 5 bases stayed unmatched. Germline CDR1 SNHLY, CDR2 FYNNEI. As DNA, the CDR3 is TGTGCCAGCAGCCGGGACAGGAGTAGCACAGATACGCAGTATTTT. Residues: CASSRDRSSTDTQYF.

The chain employs TRBV11-2 and TRBJ2-5, with D hard to call. Germline V lookup: CDR1 SGHAT, CDR2 FQNNGV. V lost 5 bases to trimming and J lost 5 bases, with 15 bases between them. The CDR3 is made up of 14 amino acids. As DNA, the CDR3 is TGTGCCAGCAGCGCGTCCTCGCCCGGGGAGACCCAGTACTTC. Its translation is CASSASSPGETQYF. Variable domain in full (rest from reference TRBV11-2 and TRBJ2-5): EAGVAQSPRYKIIEKRQSVAFWCNPISGHATLYWYQQILGQGPKLLIQFQNNGVVDDSQLPKDRFSAERLKGVDSTLKIQPAKLEDSAVYLCASSASSPGETQYFGPGTRLLVL.

The V and J genes are TRBV19 and TRBJ1-2; 7 nucleotides align to TRBD1. The CDR3 sequence is 18 residues long. V shed 5 bases and J 4 bases; nucleotides not matched to a gene: 19. CDR1 and CDR2 (germline): LNHDA, SQIVND (reference sequence). The CDR3 DNA reads TGTGCCAGTAGTCATTGGGTCGGACAGGAGACGGTCGGCTATGGCTACACCTTC. Translation: CASSHWVGQETVGYGYTF.

For the CDR3, the DNA is TGTGCCAGCAGTTACTCTGCGTCTCGGCGGGGCAATTCACCCCTCCACTTT. This codes for CASSYSASRRGNSPLHF. This chain links TRBV6-5 with TRBJ1-6, with D possibly matching TRBD1 (5 bases). The ends were cut back, 0 bases at V and 7 bases at J, with 16 bases in the middle. There are 17 residues in the CDR3. Germline V gene sequence: CDR1 MNHEY, CDR2 SVGAGI.

The sample holds a few counts of this clonotype. The gene calls are TRBV6-4 and TRBJ2-3, with 10 bases matching TRBD1. Germline values: CDR1 MRHNA, CDR2 SNTAGT. This CDR3 contains 14 residues. V was clipped by 8 bases and J by 10 bases; unmatched bases: 12. The CDR3 sequence is CASGGQGEIGPQYF. In DNA, the CDR3 is TGTGCCAGCGGCGGACAGGGGGAAATCGGTCCGCAGTATTTT.

Only a few counts were recorded for this clonotype. This sequence joins TRBV6-1 and TRBJ1-1; no firm D call. Germline values: CDR1 MNHNS, CDR2 SASEGT. The CDR3 loop spans 13 amino acids. V lost 4 bases to trimming and J lost 0 bases, with 6 bases between them. The CDR3: CASSASMNTEAFF. In nucleotides, the CDR3 is TGTGCCAGCAGTGCCTCCATGAACACTGAAGCTTTCTTT.